This T cell receptor (beta chain) derives from a study of beta chain features in type 1 diabetes. Study-wide results and limits: There was a possibility that cDNA sequencing over-represented cells with high TCR expression. In all four CD4+ subsets, TCRB CDR3 length was significantly, moderately reduced in type 1 diabetes.

This clone turned up a few times. Its target is unknown. Expressed TCRB transcripts were sequenced after all isolated RNA was converted to cDNA. Some clones are missing from TCRdb's copy, which holds only in-frame ones; the method was immunoSEQ multiplex PCR. Of over 200,000 clones in the sample, 11% are singletons; the top ten hold about 0.018%. Germline V gene data show CDR1 as SGHTA and CDR2 as FQGNSA. V dropped 5 bases and J dropped 7 bases, with 11 bases sitting between them. This CDR3 contains 12 residues. Sequenced material: naive CD4+ T cells from blood. The rearrangement uses TRBV7-2 and TRBJ1-2; no clear D gene. The clonotype was recovered from a man aged 30 to 45 with type 1 diabetes. The CDR3 region has the DNA TGTGCCAGCAGCGGGCCGGTGGGTGGCTACACCTTC. This codes for CASSGPVGGYTF.